The 19 T cell receptor beta chains presented below share a single source sample, sequenced in a study of blood T cell repertoires in COVID-19. Data came from immunoSEQ multiplex PCR; TCRdb stores just in-frame clones and leaves some out. The sample holds 200,000 to 250,000 clones, 70% to 90% seen once. Sequences were obtained from PBMCs or T cells enriched from blood (not recorded which). The source of these receptors is a man younger than 40 who had recovered from COVID-19.

The chain links TRBV27 to TRBJ2-3, with TRBD2 matching over 11 bases. With 0 bases clipped from V and 6 bases from J, the junction kept 11 bases outside the gene matches. The germline CDR1 and CDR2 sequences are MNHEY and SMNVEV (reference sequence). The CDR3 sequence is 18 residues long. The chain's CDR3 is CASSLSFLAGGPGDTQYF. The CDR3, as DNA: TGTGCCAGCAGTTTATCGTTCTTAGCGGGAGGGCCGGGGGATACGCAGTATTTT.

This chain's CDR3 is CASRPRGPTGELFF. The CDR3 coding sequence is TGTGCCAGCAGACCAAGGGGCCCCACCGGGGAGCTGTTTTTT. The chain carries TRBV7-9 and TRBJ2-2; TRBD1 is a possible D gene (5 bases). Deletions cut 6 bases from V and 4 bases from J, with 12 bases between. This CDR3 spans 14 amino acids. Germline V gene lookup returns CDR1 SEHNR and CDR2 FQNEAQ (reference sequence). Full variable domain (outside the CDR3, taken from reference TRBV7-9 and TRBJ2-2): DTGVSQNPRHKITKRGQNVTFRCDPISEHNRLYWYRQTLGQGPEFLTYFQNEAQLEKSRLLSDRFSAERPKGSFSTLEIQRTEQGDSAMYLCASRPRGPTGELFFGEGSRLTVL.

The chain joins TRBV12-2 to TRBJ1-1; TRBD1 is taken as the D call from the table, unchecked against the DNA. TRBV12-2 is given as a pseudogene. CDR3 length equals 9 residues. This chain's CDR3 is CVGPYEAFF. The CDR3 bases are TGTGTGGGCCCATATGAAGCTTTCTTT.

This clone was counted a single time. This chain links TRBV5-6 with TRBJ2-1; possible D gene TRBD1, 6 bases. This CDR3 has 14 amino acids. CDR1 and CDR2 from the germline V gene are SGHDT and YYEEEE. Trimming left V 4 bases short and J 8 bases short, with 16 bases between. CDR3 coding DNA: TGTGCCAGCAGCGCCGGCCCAGGGGTCTATGAGCAGTTCTTC. This encodes CASSAGPGVYEQFF.

V and J are TRBV2 and TRBJ2-7; 11 bases align to TRBD2. The CDR3 length is 15 residues. Germline V CDR1 and CDR2: SNHLY, FYNNEI. J gave up 3 bases and V 6 bases, and 7 bases lay outside the gene matches. Here the CDR3 reads CASSGTSGGFYEQYF. The CDR3 coding sequence is TGTGCCAGCAGCGGTACTAGCGGGGGTTTCTACGAGCAGTACTTC.

This sequence joins TRBV6-5 and TRBJ2-7, with D possibly being TRBD2 (6 bases). The germline V gene encodes CDR1 MNHEY and CDR2 SVGAGI. The CDR3 spans 14 residues. V lost 6 bases, J lost 2 bases, and 14 bases lay in between. The CDR3 sequence is CASRPRGSTYEQYF. Here the CDR3 DNA reads TGTGCCAGCAGGCCCCGGGGGTCCACCTACGAGCAGTACTTC.

This rearrangement joins TRBV12-3 or TRBV12-4 to TRBJ2-1; 7 bases fit TRBD2. The CDR3 is 13 residues long. Trimming removed 7 bases from V and 2 bases from J; junction bases left unmatched: 2. CDR3 loop: CASTGGTYNEQFF. CDR3 coding DNA: TGTGCCAGCACGGGGGGAACCTACAATGAGCAGTTCTTC.

The CDR3 nucleotides are TGTGCCAGCGAGAGGTATTATGGCTACACCTTC. Amino acids: CASERYYGYTF. This chain connects TRBV28 to TRBJ1-2, with D unclear. Trimming removed 8 bases from V and 5 bases from J, with 9 bases in between. Germline V gene data show CDR1 as MDHEN and CDR2 as SYDVKM. This CDR3 is 11 amino acids long.

V is TRBV5-1 and J is TRBJ1-4, with a possible D match to TRBD1 (5 bases). V was shortened by 4 bases and J by 4 bases, with 11 bases between the two germline ends. The CDR3 consists of 14 residues. Germline V gives CDR1 SGHRS, CDR2 YFSETQ. The CDR3: CASSPGGSNEKLFF. CDR3 bases: TGCGCCAGCAGCCCCGGGGGAAGTAATGAAAAACTGTTTTTT.

The chain links TRBV19 to TRBJ2-1, with a tentative D call TRBD1 (7 bases). The V and J ends lost 3 bases and 0 bases respectively, with 9 bases between them. The V gene's germline CDR1 is LNHDA and CDR2 SQIVND (reference sequence). The CDR3 is 15 amino acids. The CDR3 spells CASSMEGASYNEQFF. The CDR3 region has the DNA TGTGCCAGTAGTATGGAGGGGGCCTCCTACAATGAGCAGTTCTTC.

The chain combines TRBV9 with TRBJ1-6; 7 nucleotides line up with TRBD1. Germline CDR1 reads SGDLS; CDR2 reads YYNGEE. V lost 3 bases and J lost 10; bases outside the gene matches: 10. The CDR3 loop spans 15 amino acids. As DNA, the CDR3 is TGTGCCAGCAGCGCAAGACAGGGACGGGGGTCACCCCTCCACTTT. It is translated as CASSARQGRGSPLHF.

V gene TRBV29-1 combines with J gene TRBJ2-2; D possibly corresponds to TRBD2 (5 bases). V dropped 5 bases and J dropped 5 bases, with 12 bases sitting between them. The length of the CDR3 is 13 residues. The germline CDR1 and CDR2 sequences are SQVTM and ANQGSEA. CDR3 sequence reads: CSVRGGWTGELFF. CDR3 DNA sequence: TGCAGCGTTCGAGGAGGTTGGACCGGGGAGCTGTTTTTT.

This chain connects TRBV25-1 to TRBJ1-4; 7 nucleotides match TRBD1. CDR3 length: 15 residues. The ends lost 3 bases at V and 5 bases at J; junction bases unmatched: 6. Germline V gene sequence: CDR1 MGHDK, CDR2 SYGVNS. The CDR3 here is CASSDLTGRNEKLFF. In nucleotides, the CDR3 is TGTGCCAGCAGTGACTTGACAGGGAGAAATGAAAAACTGTTTTTT.

The chain recombines TRBV2 with TRBJ1-1; maybe TRBD1 (6 bases). CDR1 and CDR2 from the germline V gene are SNHLY and FYNNEI. The CDR3 has 17 amino acids. The germline V and J ends were trimmed by 8 bases and 1 base, with 23 bases remaining between them. The CDR3 sequence: CASGLSSPGQENTEAFF. The CDR3 DNA sequence: TGTGCCAGCGGCCTTTCCTCTCCGGGACAAGAGAACACTGAAGCTTTCTTT.

The chain has TRBV3-1 (or the pseudogene TRBV3-2) and TRBJ2-1; no clear D gene. The CDR3 contains 11 residues. CDR1 and CDR2 from the germline V gene are LGHDT and YNNKEL (reference sequence). V was shortened by 5 bases and J by 10 bases, with 9 bases between the two germline ends. The CDR3 region is CASSIQAEQFF. Written as DNA, the CDR3 is TGTGCCAGCAGCATCCAGGCCGAGCAGTTCTTC.

A few counts support this clone. The J gene is TRBJ2-5, the V gene TRBV5-8, with 7 positions matching TRBD1. V lost 2 bases to trimming and J lost 2 bases; unmatched junction nucleotides: 9. This CDR3 is 16 amino acids long. Germline V CDR1 and CDR2: SGHTS, YDEGEE. The CDR3, as DNA: TGTGCCAGCAGCTTAACCGGGACAGAATTTCAAGAGACCCAGTACTTC. Translating it yields CASSLTGTEFQETQYF. Variable domain in full (rest from reference TRBV5-8 and TRBJ2-5): EAGVTQSPTHLIKTRGQQATLRCSPISGHTSVYWYQQALGLGLQFLLWYDEGEERNRGNFPPRFSGRQFPNYSSELNVNALELEDSALYLCASSLTGTEFQETQYFGPGTRLLVL.

The rearrangement uses TRBV29-1 and TRBJ2-5; D remains unclear. V was shortened by 7 bases and J by 3 bases, with 6 bases between the two germline ends. In germline, CDR1 is SQVTM, CDR2 ANQGSEA. This CDR3 has 10 amino acids. CDR3 protein: CSGREETQYF. CDR3 in DNA: TGCAGCGGCCGAGAAGAGACCCAGTACTTC.

The chain couples TRBV10-3 to TRBJ2-1; 9 bases align to TRBD2. This CDR3 is built from 16 residues. CDR1 ENHRY and CDR2 SYGVKD come from the germline V gene. The V segment lost 6 bases and the J segment 7 bases; nucleotides outside the gene matches: 13. The CDR3 DNA follows: TGTGCCATCAGCCCCAGGCGGGAGGGCCTTCGGAATGAGCAGTTCTTC. Protein sequence: CAISPRREGLRNEQFF.

The CDR3 DNA follows: TGTGCCAGCAGCAGGGGGCGAGTCACTGAAGCTTTCTTT. Its translation is CASSRGRVTEAFF. The chain recombines TRBV6-5 with TRBJ1-1, with 8 bases that match TRBD1. V shed 6 bases and J 4 bases; nucleotides not matched to a gene: 4. CDR3 length: 13 residues. Germline values: CDR1 MNHEY, CDR2 SVGAGI.